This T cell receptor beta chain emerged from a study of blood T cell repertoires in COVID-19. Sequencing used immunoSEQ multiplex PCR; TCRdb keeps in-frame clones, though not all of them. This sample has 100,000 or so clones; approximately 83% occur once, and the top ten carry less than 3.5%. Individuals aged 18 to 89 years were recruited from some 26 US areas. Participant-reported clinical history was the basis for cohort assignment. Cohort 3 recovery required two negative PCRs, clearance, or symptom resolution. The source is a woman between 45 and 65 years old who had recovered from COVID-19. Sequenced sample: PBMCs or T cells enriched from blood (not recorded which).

CDR3 region: CSASGSTGLLIGEAFF. DNA for the CDR3: TGCAGTGCTAGTGGATCGACAGGGCTTCTTATTGGTGAAGCTTTCTTT. The chain combines TRBV20-1 with TRBJ1-1; 7 bases map to TRBD1. Germline V gene lookup returns CDR1 DFQATT and CDR2 SNEGSKA (reference sequence). The V gene end was trimmed by 3 bases and the J gene end by 7 bases; junction bases not matched to a gene: 17. The CDR3 sequence is 16 residues long.